The 19 T cell receptor beta chains listed next were all sequenced from one sample in a study of blood T cell repertoires in COVID-19. Sequencing used immunoSEQ multiplex PCR; TCRdb keeps in-frame clones, though not all of them. This table has 300,000 or so clones, about 89% appearing once. The material sequenced was peripheral blood. The origin of the receptors is a woman aged 40 to 50 who had recovered from COVID-19.

The chain couples TRBV5-1 to TRBJ1-4; a weak D match, TRBD1 (6 bases). Between the trimmed V and J ends, which lost 0 bases and 1 base, there was a span of 13 bases. The CDR3 contains 17 residues. Germline V CDR1 and CDR2: SGHRS, YFSETQ. The CDR3 DNA sequence: TGCGCCAGCAGCTTGGCCCAGGGAGGGGGAACTAATGAAAAACTGTTTTTT. Its translation: CASSLAQGGGTNEKLFF. The full variable domain, in which reference TRBV5-1 and TRBJ1-4 provide the parts outside the CDR3, is KAGVTQTPRYLIKTRGQQVTLSCSPISGHRSVSWYQQTPGQGLQFLFEYFSETQRNKGNFPGRFSGRQFSNSRSEMNVSTLELGDSALYLCASSLAQGGGTNEKLFFGSGTQLSVL.

The J gene is TRBJ1-6, the V gene TRBV4-1, with 7 bases matching TRBD1. The germline gives CDR1 MGHRA, CDR2 YSYEKL. The ends lost 1 base at V and 13 bases at J; junction bases unmatched: 16. This CDR3 is built from 17 residues. CDR3 in amino acids: CASSQVPNNRGEWPLHF. In DNA form, the CDR3 reads TGCGCCAGCAGCCAAGTTCCTAATAACAGGGGAGAATGGCCCCTCCACTTT.

The chain links TRBV14 to TRBJ2-1, with 11 bases lining up with TRBD1. The J segment lost 6 bases and the V segment lost 6 bases, leaving 7 bases of the junction unmatched. Germline V gene sequence: CDR1 SGHDN, CDR2 FVKESK. The CDR3 spans 15 residues. The CDR3 region is CASRRTGGVINEQFF. CDR3 bases: TGTGCCAGCAGGCGGACAGGGGGCGTTATCAATGAGCAGTTCTTC.

CDR3 residues: CASHRGLNTGELFF. CDR3 coding DNA: TGTGCCAGCCACAGGGGGCTGAACACCGGGGAGCTGTTTTTT. V gene TRBV27 combines with J gene TRBJ2-2, with 9 bases that match TRBD1. The V gene's germline CDR1 is MNHEY and CDR2 SMNVEV (reference sequence). This CDR3 is 14 amino acids long. The V and J ends lost 8 bases and 1 base, in that order; junction bases with no gene match: 2.

This clone was observed a few times. The genes are TRBV6-2 or TRBV6-3 and TRBJ2-7, with 10 bases identical to TRBD2. This CDR3 contains 16 residues. CDR1 is MNHEY and CDR2 is SVGEGT in the germline V gene. After removal of 6 bases from V and 3 bases from J, the junction contained 11 bases not matched to a gene. The CDR3 DNA is TGTGCCAGCAGCCAGGGGTTGGGACTAGCGATCTACGAGCAGTACTTC. Protein sequence: CASSQGLGLAIYEQYF.

This clone came up a few times. This CDR3 is CASSFAGLYEQYF. Written as DNA, the CDR3 is TGTGCCAGCAGCTTTGCCGGTCTGTACGAGCAGTACTTC. V usage is TRBV7-9 and J usage is TRBJ2-7; D is uncertain. Germline loops: CDR1 SEHNR, CDR2 FQNEAQ (reference sequence). The CDR3 has 13 residues. Trimming left V 3 bases short and J 4 bases short, with 10 bases between.

This clone was counted a few times. This chain connects TRBV4-1 to TRBJ1-1; D uncertain. The germline CDR1 and CDR2 sequences are MGHRA and YSYEKL. V dropped 0 bases and J dropped 0 bases, with 8 bases sitting between them. The CDR3 length is 15 residues. CDR3 sequence reads: CASSQDNNMNTEAFF. CDR3 coding DNA: TGCGCCAGCAGCCAAGATAACAACATGAACACTGAAGCTTTCTTT.

This clone has at least ten counts. This sequence joins TRBV2 and TRBJ2-1, with TRBD1 identical over 10 bases. V dropped 4 bases and J dropped 8; count of bases not matched to a gene: 5. Germline CDR1 SNHLY, CDR2 FYNNEI. This CDR3 is 14 amino acids long. CDR3 sequence (DNA): TGTGCCAGCAGTGGACAGGGGGCGTGGGATGAGCAGTTCTTC. Translation gives CASSGQGAWDEQFF.

The gene calls are TRBV30 and TRBJ1-5; D uncertain. Trimming took off 2 bases at V and 2 bases at J, with 13 bases between the two ends. CDR3 size: 15 residues. Per the germline V gene, CDR1 is GTSNPN and CDR2 is SVGIG (reference sequence). CDR3 in amino acids: CAWSPPVRGNQPQHF. DNA for the CDR3: TGTGCCTGGAGTCCACCCGTAAGAGGCAATCAGCCCCAGCATTTT.

V is TRBV7-2 and J is TRBJ2-5; D is uncertain. Germline V lookup: CDR1 SGHTA, CDR2 FQGNSA. The CDR3 totals 14 residues. V shed 5 bases and J shed 2 bases, with 12 bases lying between them. Here the CDR3 DNA reads TGTGCCAGCAGCGCCCTAGGAGCTCAAGAGACCCAGTACTTC. This sequence encodes CASSALGAQETQYF. Full variable domain (remainder filled in from reference TRBV7-2 and TRBJ2-5): GAGVSQSPSNKVTEKGKDVELRCDPISGHTALYWYRQSLGQGLEFLIYFQGNSAPDKSGLPSDRFSAERTGGSVSTLTIQRTQQEDSAVYLCASSALGAQETQYFGPGTRLLVL.

The chain combines TRBV15 with TRBJ1-6; 11 bases line up with TRBD1. Germline loops: CDR1 LNHNV, CDR2 YYDKDF (reference sequence). This CDR3 has 16 amino acids. With V trimmed by 3 bases and J by 8 bases, 6 bases remained unmatched. DNA for the CDR3: TGTGCCACCAGCAGGGGGTTGGGACAGGGGGATTCACCCCTCCACTTT. It is translated as CATSRGLGQGDSPLHF. Full variable domain (rest looked up from reference TRBV15 and TRBJ1-6): DAMVIQNPRYQVTQFGKPVTLSCSQTLNHNVMYWYQQKSSQAPKLLFHYYDKDFNNEADTPDNFQSRRPNTSFCFLDIRSPGLGDTAMYLCATSRGLGQGDSPLHFGNGTRLTVT.

The gene calls are TRBV27 and TRBJ1-2; 7 bases map to TRBD1. Trimming at V came to 5 bases and at J to 4 bases, leaving 13 bases not matched to a gene. Per germline, CDR1 MNHEY and CDR2 SMNVEV (reference sequence). The CDR3 spans 16 residues. The CDR3 nucleotides read TGTGCCAGCAGTCCGGACAGGCCGGGGATTCCCTATGGCTACACCTTC. It is translated as CASSPDRPGIPYGYTF.

The chain couples TRBV29-1 to TRBJ1-2; TRBD1 agrees at 8 bases. The V gene end was trimmed by 4 bases and the J gene end by 3 bases; junction bases not matched to a gene: 1. Per germline, CDR1 SQVTM and CDR2 ANQGSEA. CDR3 size: 12 residues. The CDR3 region has the DNA TGCAGCGTTGGGGGACAGGACTATGGCTACACCTTC. Its protein product is CSVGGQDYGYTF.

The chain links TRBV3-1 (or the pseudogene TRBV3-2) to TRBJ2-7, with 7 bases aligning to TRBD2. The germline gives CDR1 LGHDT, CDR2 YNNKEL (reference sequence). The junction had 10 bases not matched to a gene; V was cut back by 4 bases and J by 7 bases. This CDR3 has 14 residues. CDR3 in amino acids: CASSPKRGAGEQYF. In DNA form, the CDR3 reads TGTGCCAGCAGCCCTAAGCGGGGTGCTGGGGAGCAGTACTTC.

A single count supports this clone. CDR3 bases: TGTGCCAGCAGCCATTTGGGGGGGTCCCTCCACTTT. Amino acids: CASSHLGGSLHF. The chain carries TRBV14 and TRBJ1-6, with D possibly matching TRBD1 (5 bases). The CDR3 runs 12 residues. CDR1 and CDR2 (germline): SGHDN, FVKESK. With 3 bases removed from V and 14 bases from J, the gap between germline ends came to 11 bases.

The chain couples TRBV18 to TRBJ2-5, with D hard to call. V dropped 6 bases and J dropped 5 bases, with 13 bases sitting between them. The CDR3 loop spans 13 amino acids. In germline, CDR1 is KGHSH, CDR2 LQKENI. CDR3 sequence: CASSPDSEETQYF. For the CDR3, the DNA is TGTGCCAGCTCTCCCGACTCCGAGGAGACCCAGTACTTC.

V and J are TRBV5-1 and TRBJ2-4; 8 nucleotides align to TRBD2. The V gene end was trimmed by 3 bases and the J gene end by 11 bases; junction bases not matched to a gene: 13. This CDR3 is 15 amino acids long. CDR1 is SGHRS and CDR2 is YFSETQ in the germline V gene. The CDR3 protein is CASSSGLANEGFQYF. The CDR3 nucleotides are TGCGCCAGCAGCTCCGGACTAGCTAACGAAGGTTTTCAGTACTTC.

V is TRBV6-5 and J is TRBJ1-1, with D hard to call. V gave up 8 bases and J gave up 5 bases, with 15 bases separating them. The CDR3 runs 13 residues. Germline V lookup: CDR1 MNHEY, CDR2 SVGAGI. Written as DNA, the CDR3 is TGTGCCAGCCGCCCTGGATTGAGGACTGAAGCTTTCTTT. Translation gives CASRPGLRTEAFF.

V gene TRBV3-1 (or the pseudogene TRBV3-2) combines with J gene TRBJ2-1, with no clear D. The CDR3 covers 16 residues. Germline V lookup: CDR1 LGHDT, CDR2 YNNKEL (reference sequence). The V end was cut by 0 bases, the J end by 3 bases, with 12 bases between. The CDR3 here is CASSQEASTNYNEQFF. DNA for the CDR3: TGTGCCAGCAGCCAAGAAGCCTCTACTAACTACAATGAGCAGTTCTTC.